Reported below is one TCR beta chain. As yet, its antigen is unknown. The primer mix had 60 Vbeta and 13 Jbeta primers. TCRdb's table, derived via immunoSEQ multiplex PCR, lists solely in-frame clones and lacks some. The sample has some 110,000 clones, approximately 70% seen once. The record originates from a study of cytomegalovirus exposure and HLA in healthy donors. Study-wide findings and caveats: As a later analysis showed, a missense DCLRE1C variant was linked to trimming of TCR beta V- and J-genes. An analysis was carried out at a later point. It showed that HLA-associated TCR beta chains were more clonally expanded than equally common non-associated chains. Reports showed the classifier diagnosing cytomegalovirus status with high specificity and sensitivity.

Trimming cost V 6 bases and J 4 bases; bases outside gene matches: 10. The CDR3 contains 15 residues. CDR1 MGHDK and CDR2 SYGVNS come from the germline V gene. The TCR comes from a man aged 25 to 40 in good health and CMV-seropositive. What was sequenced was PBMCs. V gene TRBV25-1 combines with J gene TRBJ1-2; 8 nucleotides align to TRBD1. The chain's CDR3 is CASRPGTGILYGYTF. In DNA form, the CDR3 reads TGTGCCAGCAGGCCCGGGACAGGAATCCTCTATGGCTACACCTTC.